One TCR beta chain is described in this entry. What it binds is unknown. Systemic immunosuppression or a history of autoimmune disease excluded patients. The data belong to a study of OX40 agonist ivuxolimab in advanced cancers. Whole-study context: Partial responses occurred in three patients (one hepatocellular carcinoma, two cutaneous melanoma). Study conclusions and caveats: Which antigen the expanded peripheral T cells recognized is unknown. There were, on average, more expanded clones in CD8+ T cells than in CD4+.

Produced via immunoSEQ multiplex PCR; TCRdb's table is partial and in-frame only. The table lists around 70,000 clones, 84% of them singletons. This TCR was sampled from an adult with an advanced solid tumor such as melanoma, head and neck, liver or kidney cancer. Sample: CD4+ or CD8+ T cells sorted from blood, taken in a trial of the OX40 agonist ivuxolimab.

The CDR3 DNA follows: TGTGCCAGCAGCTTAGGCAGGGGATGGGAGACCCAGTACTTC. Protein: CASSLGRGWETQYF. The chain combines TRBV11-2 with TRBJ2-5; D might be TRBD1 (6 bases). This CDR3 is built from 14 residues. Between the trimmed V and J ends, which lost 1 base and 5 bases, there was a span of 11 bases. Germline V gene data show CDR1 as SGHAT and CDR2 as FQNNGV.